This TCR beta chain was captured by sequencing in a study of T cell responses to AZD1222 COVID-19 vaccine. Of note for this clone: The antigen remains unidentified.

The repertoire was sequenced with immunoSEQ multiplex PCR; TCRdb's copy has only in-frame clones and lacks some. The data contain 150,000 to 200,000 clones, around 90% of them seen just once; the ten biggest clones take up less than 4%. Study-wide points: White British donors predominated, females outnumbered males, and clonal diversity was possibly underestimated. Baseline testing showed seropositivity in only 6 or 7 AZD1222 recipients. Researchers took repertoire samples only after the peak T cell response had come.

Source: peripheral blood, taken 28 days after the second dose of the MenACWY control vaccine. The clonotype was recovered from an adult who received the MenACWY meningococcal vaccine as a control.

The CDR3 nucleotides read TGTGCCAGCAGCTTGACAGGAACGACTGAAGCTTTCTTT. Its translation: CASSLTGTTEAFF. The chain carries TRBV7-3 and TRBJ1-1; a possible D gene is TRBD1 (6 bases). CDR1 and CDR2 from the germline V gene are SGHTA and FQGTGA. The CDR3 is made up of 13 amino acids. Trimming left V 3 bases short and J 5 bases short, with 10 bases between.